These T cell receptor beta chains were read from a single sample in a study of blood T cell repertoires in COVID-19. Profiling relied on immunoSEQ multiplex PCR, and the TCRdb table lists in-frame clones only, not all of them. The sample includes roughly 100,000 clones, about four fifths of them seen just once. The sequencing input was peripheral blood. The origin of the receptors is an elderly woman with acute or convalescent COVID-19. CDR3s include the opening cysteine and the closing phenylalanine or tryptophan. A D gene is named only where the DNA matches it firmly. Expanded clones get a size class; other rows say once, few or many, or leave the size out.

d_call	j_call	v_call	clone_size	cdr3_aa	cdr3_nt
TRBD2	TRBJ2-2	TRBV12-3/TRBV12-4	-	CASNGLAGAELFF	TGTGCCAGCAATGGACTAGCGGGAGCGGAGCTGTTTTTT
TRBD1	TRBJ1-1	TRBV6-6	-	CASSQDRVAEAFF	TGTGCCAGCAGCCAGGACAGGGTCGCTGAAGCTTTCTTT
-	TRBJ2-4	TRBV3-1/TRBV3-2	-	CASSQGGEGNIQYF	TGTGCCAGCAGCCAAGGGGGGGAAGGGAACATTCAGTACTTC
-	TRBJ1-1	TRBV5-1	-	CASRTRGPNTEAFF	TGCGCCAGCAGAACGCGGGGCCCGAACACTGAAGCTTTCTTT
-	TRBJ1-5	TRBV30	-	CAWSGDTSNQPQHF	TGTGCCTGGAGTGGGGACACTAGCAATCAGCCCCAGCATTTT
TRBD2	TRBJ2-5	TRBV2	-	CASSGTSGREETQYF	TGTGCCAGCAGTGGGACTAGCGGGAGGGAGGAGACCCAGTACTTC
-	TRBJ1-4	TRBV7-6	-	CASSTRRGAEKLFF	TGTGCCAGCAGCACAAGACGGGGGGCTGAAAAACTGTTTTTT
-	TRBJ1-2	TRBV27	-	CASRRGRGLEGYTF	TGTGCCAGCCGCCGGGGCAGGGGCTTGGAGGGCTACACCTTC
TRBD1	TRBJ1-1	TRBV18	-	CASSPLPSSPTGGTEAFF	TGTGCCAGCTCACCTCTGCCCTCTTCGCCGACAGGGGGAACTGAAGCTTTCTTT
-	TRBJ1-5	TRBV5-5	-	CASSFSQHSNQPQHF	TGTGCCAGCAGCTTCTCACAGCATAGCAATCAGCCCCAGCATTTT
TRBD1	TRBJ1-5	TRBV6-6	-	CASSPLGQATPISNQPQHF	TGTGCCAGCAGTCCTCTGGGACAGGCGACCCCGATTAGCAATCAGCCCCAGCATTTT
-	TRBJ2-1	TRBV27	-	CASSYSGTSSYNEQFF	TGTGCCAGCAGTTACTCCGGGACATCCTCCTACAATGAGCAGTTCTTC
-	TRBJ1-4	TRBV5-6	-	CASSFGGTNEKLFF	TGTGCCAGCAGCTTCGGGGGAACTAATGAAAAACTGTTTTTT
TRBD1	TRBJ1-1	TRBV6-5	once	CASSKRETGGTEAFF	TGTGCCAGCAGTAAACGAGAGACAGGGGGCACTGAAGCTTTCTTT
-	TRBJ1-2	TRBV19	-	CASSIWGGGEKDGYTF	TGTGCCAGTAGTATATGGGGGGGAGGAGAGAAGGATGGCTACACCTTC
-	TRBJ2-2	TRBV6-2/TRBV6-3	-	CASSTDHPNTGELFF	TGTGCCAGCAGTACAGACCATCCGAACACCGGGGAGCTGTTTTTT
-	TRBJ2-5	TRBV5-5	-	CASSLESGLRETQYF	TGTGCCAGCAGCTTGGAATCGGGACTTCGAGAGACCCAGTACTTC
-	TRBJ2-2	TRBV6-5	-	CASSPPGLNTGELFF	TGTGCCAGCAGTCCCCCGGGACTTAACACCGGGGAGCTGTTTTTT
TRBD1	TRBJ1-3	TRBV7-6	few	CASSQGQGTGNTIYF	TGTGCCAGCAGCCAGGGACAGGGAACTGGAAACACCATATATTTT
-	TRBJ2-7	TRBV5-5	-	CASSLGLASYEQYF	TGTGCCAGCAGCTTAGGACTGGCATCCTACGAGCAGTACTTC
TRBD1	TRBJ2-1	TRBV20-1	-	CSVWDSHEQFF	TGCAGCGTGTGGGACAGCCATGAGCAGTTCTTC
TRBD2	TRBJ2-3	TRBV2	-	CASSPGRGGSGTQYF	TGTGCCAGCAGTCCGGGACGGGGGGGATCGGGTACGCAGTATTTT
TRBD2	TRBJ2-2	TRBV5-4	many	CASSSLAGNTGELFF	TGTGCCAGCAGCTCCTTAGCGGGGAACACCGGGGAGCTGTTTTTT
-	TRBJ1-2	TRBV28	-	CASSLIRETGYTF	TGTGCCAGCAGCCTCATAAGGGAGACTGGCTACACCTTC
-	TRBJ1-1	TRBV10-3	many	CAIGGQRGYTEAFF	TGTGCCATCGGAGGACAGAGGGGTTACACTGAAGCTTTCTTT
-	TRBJ2-2	TRBV10-3	few	CAISEFPGAGELFF	TGTGCCATCAGTGAGTTCCCCGGGGCCGGGGAGCTGTTTTTT
-	TRBJ1-5	TRBV2	once	CASSERHFNQPQHF	TGTGCCAGCAGTGAGCGGCACTTCAATCAGCCCCAGCATTTT
-	TRBJ1-6	TRBV18	-	CASSPVVSRVYNSPLHF	TGTGCCAGCTCACCAGTGGTTAGCCGCGTCTATAATTCACCCCTCCACTTT
-	TRBJ1-4	TRBV5-1	-	CASSGSGREKLFF	TGCGCCAGCAGCGGTTCAGGGAGGGAAAAACTGTTTTTT
-	TRBJ2-3	TRBV19	-	CASSPPVGRTDTQYF	TGTGCCAGTAGTCCCCCGGTGGGGCGAACAGATACGCAGTATTTT
-	TRBJ1-2	TRBV30	once	CAWSVLGGAGYTF	TGTGCCTGGAGTGTACTAGGGGGGGCTGGCTACACCTTC
-	TRBJ2-3	TRBV7-2	-	CASSTSPGHRGDTQYF	TGTGCCAGCAGCACCTCCCCGGGACATAGGGGAGATACGCAGTATTTT
TRBD1	TRBJ1-2	TRBV24-1	-	CATSEPPDRGHYGYTF	TGTGCCACCAGTGAACCCCCAGACAGGGGGCACTATGGCTACACCTTC
-	TRBJ2-1	TRBV6-1	-	CASSEQGPSYNEQFF	TGTGCCAGCAGTGAGCAGGGCCCCTCCTACAATGAGCAGTTCTTC
TRBD2	TRBJ2-1	TRBV19	-	CASSPGTSGIYNEQFF	TGTGCCAGTAGTCCGGGGACTAGCGGGATCTACAATGAGCAGTTCTTC
TRBD2	TRBJ2-5	TRBV5-1	-	CASSVGLADQETQYF	TGCGCCAGCAGCGTGGGACTAGCGGACCAAGAGACCCAGTACTTC
-	TRBJ1-1	TRBV6-5	-	CASSYSGAAEAFF	TGTGCCAGCAGTTACTCTGGGGCCGCTGAAGCTTTCTTT
TRBD2	TRBJ2-5	TRBV10-3	-	CAIRSVGTSGSLETQYF	TGTGCCATCAGATCGGTCGGCACTAGCGGGAGTCTGGAGACCCAGTACTTC
TRBD1	TRBJ1-1	TRBV7-2	few	CASSRKQGAGTEAFF	TGTGCCAGCAGCCGGAAACAGGGGGCGGGCACTGAAGCTTTCTTT
TRBD1	TRBJ2-2	TRBV24-1	-	CATSDGQGETGELFF	TGTGCCACCAGTGACGGGCAGGGGGAGACCGGGGAGCTGTTTTTT
-	TRBJ2-7	TRBV7-9	few	CASSLLPSSYEQYF	TGTGCCAGCAGCTTGCTCCCGAGTTCCTACGAGCAGTACTTC
TRBD2	TRBJ2-1	TRBV19	few	CASSIGTSTASYNEQFF	TGTGCCAGTAGTATTGGGACTAGCACGGCCTCATACAATGAGCAGTTCTTC
TRBD2	TRBJ2-1	TRBV5-1	-	CASRGTSGSYNEQFF	TGCGCCAGCCGGGGGACTAGCGGGAGTTACAATGAGCAGTTCTTC
TRBD1	TRBJ2-5	TRBV3-1/TRBV3-2	-	CASSPDRVDQETQYF	TGTGCCAGCAGCCCTGACAGGGTAGACCAAGAGACCCAGTACTTC
TRBD1	TRBJ1-5	TRBV2	-	CAITDRGGQPQHF	TGTGCCATTACTGACAGGGGAGGACAGCCCCAGCATTTT
-	TRBJ2-2	TRBV4-3	-	CASSQGAATPAGELFF	TGCGCCAGCAGCCAAGGGGCAGCCACTCCCGCCGGGGAGCTGTTTTTT
-	TRBJ1-2	TRBV6-6	once	CASSAGTLHGYTF	TGTGCCAGCAGCGCCGGGACACTCCATGGCTACACCTTC
TRBD2	TRBJ2-5	TRBV19	-	CASSIGDSGSQTQYF	TGTGCCAGTAGTATAGGGGATAGCGGGAGCCAGACCCAGTACTTC
-	TRBJ1-5	TRBV28	once	CASSLLDSGYSNQPQHF	TGTGCCAGCAGTTTATTGGACAGCGGTTATAGCAATCAGCCCCAGCATTTT
TRBD1	TRBJ1-2	TRBV9	-	CASSVGTGRDGYTF	TGTGCCAGCAGCGTAGGGACAGGGCGAGATGGCTACACCTTC
-	TRBJ1-6	TRBV9	-	CASSVASQNYNSPLHF	TGTGCCAGCAGCGTAGCCTCACAGAACTATAATTCACCCCTCCACTTT
TRBD1	TRBJ1-2	TRBV5-1	-	CASSFLGAGAGQDGNGYTF	TGCGCCAGCAGCTTTCTCGGAGCGGGTGCGGGACAGGACGGGAATGGCTACACCTTC
TRBD2	TRBJ2-1	TRBV2	-	CASIGDYYNEQFF	TGTGCCAGCATAGGGGACTACTACAATGAGCAGTTCTTC
TRBD2	TRBJ2-5	TRBV5-1	-	CASSLLAGAQETQYF	TGCGCCAGCTCCCTACTAGCGGGAGCTCAAGAGACCCAGTACTTC
-	TRBJ2-5	TRBV27	-	CASSLSVNPPETQYF	TGTGCCAGCAGTTTATCTGTCAATCCCCCAGAGACCCAGTACTTC
-	TRBJ1-5	TRBV28	-	CASSLKRRISNQPQHF	TGTGCCAGCAGTTTAAAGAGGAGAATTAGCAATCAGCCCCAGCATTTT
TRBD2	TRBJ2-1	TRBV4-2	-	CASSQGQSLGGGNEQFF	TGTGCCAGCAGCCAAGGGCAATCCCTCGGCGGGGGGAATGAGCAGTTCTTC
-	TRBJ1-3	TRBV28	once	CASRGVLYNSGNTIYF	TGTGCCAGCAGGGGAGTGCTTTACAACTCTGGAAACACCATATATTTT
TRBD1	TRBJ1-1	TRBV19	-	CASSRQGTEAFF	TGTGCCAGTAGTAGACAGGGTACTGAAGCTTTCTTT
-	TRBJ1-1	TRBV28	-	CASNPGTNTEAFF	TGTGCCAGCAACCCCGGTACCAACACTGAAGCTTTCTTT